These 23 T cell receptor beta chains were all obtained from the same sample, sequenced in a study of T cell responses to AZD1222 COVID-19 vaccine. Profiling relied on immunoSEQ multiplex PCR, and the TCRdb table lists in-frame clones only, not all of them. The sample contains tens of thousands of clones, more than 75% of which appear only once. Material: peripheral blood, obtained on day 0 of AZD1222 vaccination. Receptors were obtained from an adult in good health.

This rearrangement joins TRBV6-5 to TRBJ1-2, with D tentatively TRBD1 (6 bases). CDR1 is MNHEY, CDR2 SVGAGI, per germline. The CDR3 is made up of 16 amino acids. V dropped 0 bases and J dropped 4 bases, with 15 bases sitting between them. The CDR3 is CASSYSKIRGAYGYTF. In nucleotides, the CDR3 is TGTGCCAGCAGTTACTCCAAGATTCGGGGGGCCTATGGCTACACCTTC.

V and J are TRBV4-3 and TRBJ1-5; D ambiguous. Germline V lookup: CDR1 LGHNA, CDR2 YSLEER. V was shortened by 6 bases and J by 3 bases, with 9 bases between the two germline ends. This CDR3 is built from 13 residues. This CDR3 reads CASSLGFNQPQHF. As DNA, the CDR3 is TGCGCCAGCAGTCTAGGGTTCAATCAGCCCCAGCATTTT.

This clone was observed a single time. Germline and junction disagree at one end, which may indicate a read error. Here the CDR3 DNA reads TGTGCCAGCCGTTACGGTGGAGGGTATGGCTACACCTTC. Translating gives CASRYGGGYGYTF. The genes are TRBV6-5 and TRBJ1-2; no firm D call. The CDR3 extends over 13 amino acids. Germline V CDR1 and CDR2: MNHEY, SVGAGI.

The rearrangement joins TRBV10-3 to TRBJ2-5; the match to TRBD2 covers 8 bases. CDR1 is ENHRY, CDR2 SYGVKD, per germline. The CDR3 has 16 amino acids. Trimming cost V 0 bases and J 4 bases; bases outside gene matches: 7. The CDR3, as DNA: TGTGCCATCAGTGAGTCGGGGACGGGAGGGGGAGAGACCCAGTACTTC. This translates into CAISESGTGGGETQYF.

This chain joins TRBV7-7 and TRBJ2-5; no clear D gene. Trimming shortened V by 5 bases and J by 3 bases, and 16 bases separated the two germline ends. Germline CDR1 SSHAT, CDR2 FNYEAQ (reference sequence). CDR3 length: 15 residues. CDR3 in amino acids: CASSLTKNGEETQYF. DNA of the CDR3: TGTGCCAGCAGCCTAACTAAAAATGGGGAAGAGACCCAGTACTTC.

As DNA, the CDR3 is TGTGCCAGCAGCTTAAGTGGGCAGAGTGGCTACACCTTC. Amino acids: CASSLSGQSGYTF. The rearrangement joins TRBV7-2 to TRBJ1-2; D is ambiguous. Between the trimmed V and J ends, which lost 2 bases and 7 bases, there was a span of 11 bases. The CDR3 is 13 amino acids. Germline CDR1 SGHTA, CDR2 FQGNSA. The full variable domain, with the rest looked up from reference TRBV7-2 and TRBJ1-2, is GAGVSQSPSNKVTEKGKDVELRCDPISGHTALYWYRQSLGQGLEFLIYFQGNSAPDKSGLPSDRFSAERTGGSVSTLTIQRTQQEDSAVYLCASSLSGQSGYTFGSGTRLTVV.

J is TRBJ1-3 and V is TRBV7-8, with D possibly being TRBD1 (5 bases). The germline V gene encodes CDR1 SGHVS and CDR2 FQNEAQ. CDR3 length equals 13 residues. V lost 2 bases and J 7 bases, leaving 9 bases between the germline ends. CDR3 loop: CASSLLQANTIYF. Written as DNA, the CDR3 is TGTGCCAGCAGCTTATTACAGGCTAACACCATATATTTT.

This chain links TRBV2 with TRBJ2-2; no reliable D call. The CDR3 extends over 14 amino acids. V lost 7 bases and J 4 bases, leaving 13 bases between the germline ends. From germline, CDR1 is SNHLY and CDR2 FYNNEI. CDR3 sequence: CASTGTVFTGELFF. CDR3 DNA sequence: TGTGCCAGCACAGGAACCGTCTTCACCGGGGAGCTGTTTTTT. Based on the CDR3 plus reference TRBV2 and TRBJ2-2, the full variable domain is EPEVTQTPSHQVTQMGQEVILRCVPISNHLYFYWYRQILGQKVEFLVSFYNNEISEKSEIFDDQFSVERPDGSNFTLKIRSTKLEDSAMYFCASTGTVFTGELFFGEGSRLTVL.

Concerning this clone: This specimen includes other DNA sequences encoding the same CDR3. The chain carries TRBV12-3 or TRBV12-4 and TRBJ2-7; D is uncertain. V was clipped by 6 bases and J by 3 bases, with 9 bases between them. CDR3 length: 12 amino acids. The CDR3, as DNA: TGTGCCAGCAGCCTTGGACGCTACGAGCAGTACTTC. This encodes CASSLGRYEQYF.

This clone was seen a single time. This chain connects TRBV25-1 to TRBJ1-1; D might be TRBD1 (5 bases). Germline-derived CDR1 and CDR2 are MGHDK and SYGVNS. CDR3 length equals 12 residues. Trimming stripped 3 bases from V and 9 bases from J, with 11 bases between. CDR3 sequence (DNA): TGTGCCAGCAGTGAGGGGGGGTTGAAAGCTTTCTTT. Protein sequence: CASSEGGLKAFF.

The rearrangement uses TRBV30 and TRBJ1-4, with 9 nucleotides matching TRBD1. Germline CDR1 and CDR2: GTSNPN and SVGIG (reference sequence). With 5 bases clipped from V and 0 bases from J, the junction kept 1 base outside the gene matches. This CDR3 has 14 residues. CDR3 region: CAWGQGTTNEKLFF. As DNA, the CDR3 is TGTGCCTGGGGACAGGGGACAACTAATGAAAAACTGTTTTTT.

The chain is built from TRBV4-2 and TRBJ2-3; D is uncertain. The CDR3 covers 14 residues. Germline V CDR1 and CDR2: LGHNA, YNFKEQ. Deletions cut 0 bases from V and 3 bases from J, with 7 bases between. In nucleotides, the CDR3 is TGTGCCAGCAGCCAAGATCCAGCAACAGATACGCAGTATTTT. Its translation is CASSQDPATDTQYF.

The chain links TRBV5-1 to TRBJ2-5; TRBD1 matches at 8 bases. Losses at the gene ends were 5 bases for V and 5 bases for J; bases not matched to a gene: 8. The CDR3 is 14 residues long. In germline, CDR1 is SGHRS, CDR2 YFSETQ. CDR3: CASRQEDRAETQYF. In DNA form, the CDR3 reads TGCGCCAGCAGACAAGAGGACAGGGCGGAGACCCAGTACTTC.

The chain joins TRBV3-1 (or the pseudogene TRBV3-2) to TRBJ2-5, with 7 bases matching TRBD1. J gave up 2 bases and V 0 bases, and 9 bases lay outside the gene matches. The CDR3 is 17 residues long. CDR1 is LGHDT, CDR2 YNNKEL, per germline (reference sequence). The CDR3 is CASSQETGSGGQETQYF. DNA of the CDR3: TGTGCCAGCAGCCAAGAAACAGGGTCAGGGGGACAAGAGACCCAGTACTTC.

This clone was seen once. The chain carries TRBV10-2 and TRBJ1-3; 8 bases match TRBD1. This CDR3 is built from 19 residues. V shed 1 base and J 0 bases; nucleotides not matched to a gene: 11. CDR1 and CDR2 (germline): WSHSY, SAAADI. This chain's CDR3 is CASSEFYFGQGGSGNTIYF. The CDR3 nucleotides are TGCGCCAGCAGTGAGTTCTACTTCGGACAGGGCGGCTCTGGAAACACCATATATTTT.

V usage is TRBV5-1 and J usage is TRBJ1-6, with 8 bases matching TRBD1. J gave up 8 bases and V 4 bases, and 8 bases lay outside the gene matches. Germline CDR1 and CDR2: SGHRS and YFSETQ. The CDR3 is 15 residues long. DNA for the CDR3: TGCGCCAGCAGCCAAAGAACACAGGGGGATTCACCCCTCCACTTT. Protein product: CASSQRTQGDSPLHF.

This chain connects TRBV10-3 to TRBJ2-3, with no clear D. Trimming took off 6 bases at V and 2 bases at J, with 3 bases between the two ends. Germline CDR1 is ENHRY and CDR2 is SYGVKD. The CDR3 runs 11 residues. The CDR3 bases are TGTGCCATCAGCGACACAGATACGCAGTATTTT. Translated: CAISDTDTQYF.

The chain has TRBV11-2 and TRBJ2-7; tentatively, D is TRBD1 or TRBD2 (5 bases each). This CDR3 comprises 15 residues. V shed 1 base and J shed 2 bases, with 12 bases lying between them. Germline V CDR1 and CDR2: SGHAT, FQNNGV. The DNA of the CDR3 is TGTGCCAGCAGCTTAGGCAGGGAGTCCCCCTACGAGCAGTACTTC. Its protein is CASSLGRESPYEQYF.

The chain recombines TRBV19 with TRBJ1-5; 7 positions agree with TRBD1. The CDR3 is 15 amino acids. Per the germline V gene, CDR1 is LNHDA and CDR2 is SQIVND (reference sequence). V trimming: 4 bases; J trimming: 7 bases; junction bases outside the gene matches: 10. CDR3 in DNA: TGTGCCAGTAGTACACAGACAGGGCCGGGACAGCCCCAGCATTTT. It yields the protein CASSTQTGPGQPQHF.

This chain joins TRBV30 and TRBJ2-5; possibly TRBD2 for D (6 bases). Germline V lookup: CDR1 GTSNPN, CDR2 SVGIG (reference sequence). The CDR3 is 13 residues long. The V gene lost 0 bases and the J gene lost 7 bases, with 12 bases spanning the gap. CDR3 DNA: TGTGCCTGGAGTGTACGAGGTAGCGGGACCCAGTACTTC. Amino acids: CAWSVRGSGTQYF. The full variable domain, completed using reference TRBV30 and TRBJ2-5, is SQTIHQWPATLVQPVGSPLSLECTVEGTSNPNLYWYRQAAGRGLQLLFYSVGIGQISSEVPQNLSASRPQDRQFILSSKKLLLSDSGFYLCAWSVRGSGTQYFGPGTRLLVL.

This clone was seen a handful of times. The gene calls are TRBV12-3 or TRBV12-4 and TRBJ1-5; possibly TRBD1 for D (5 bases). V lost 4 bases, J lost 6 bases, and 7 bases lay in between. CDR3 length equals 12 residues. The CDR3 sequence: CASSSGFQPQHF. As DNA, the CDR3 is TGTGCCAGCAGTTCAGGGTTTCAGCCCCAGCATTTT.

This clone was found once. The DNA for the CDR3 is TGTGCCAGCAGCAATACAGGCTCGGGGGGCTACACCTTC. This translates into CASSNTGSGGYTF. The gene calls are TRBV7-9 and TRBJ1-2; D might be TRBD1 (5 bases). Trimming removed 5 bases from V and 8 bases from J, with 15 bases in between. Germline values: CDR1 SEHNR, CDR2 FQNEAQ (reference sequence). CDR3 size: 13 residues.

This clone was seen only once. The chain uses TRBV25-1 and TRBJ1-5; D is unclear. Per the germline V gene, CDR1 is MGHDK and CDR2 is SYGVNS. The V gene lost 0 bases and the J gene lost 5 bases, with 8 bases spanning the gap. CDR3 length: 14 residues. The CDR3 sequence is CASSEYNRYQPQHF. CDR3 nucleotides: TGTGCCAGCAGTGAATACAATCGGTATCAGCCCCAGCATTTT. The entire variable domain, with the rest obtained from reference TRBV25-1 and TRBJ1-5, is as follows: EADIYQTPRYLVIGTGKKITLECSQTMGHDKMYWYQQDPGMELHLIHYSYGVNSTEKGDLSSESTVSRIRTEHFPLTLESARPSHTSQYLCASSEYNRYQPQHFGDGTRLSIL.